Only a few counts were recorded for the clone carrying this TCR beta chain. Its antigen is currently unknown. Time point here: week 23, last vaccination. In every dose of vaccine, 300 ug of mutant IDH1 20-mer peptide was given alongside topical imiquimod. The CDR3 covers 13 residues. CDR1 is SQVTM and CDR2 is ANQGSEA in the germline V gene. With 2 bases removed from V and 4 bases from J, the gap between germline ends came to 11 bases. Profiled with immunoSEQ multiplex PCR; TCRdb holds only in-frame clones, not every one. There are approximately 66,000 clones in the sample; approximately 87% occur only once, and less than 15% lies in the top ten. The entry originates in a study of a mutant IDH1 vaccine in newly diagnosed glioma. Study summary: Vaccination began 4-6 weeks post radiotherapy alone, or with temozolomide cycles.

The study, taken as a whole, reports: The authors found pseudoprogression apparently unrelated to changes in top peripheral T cell clonotypes.

The receptor comes from a young man with glioma. The sequences come from PBMCs, collected from a glioma patient whose treatment included an IDH1 peptide vaccine. This chain joins TRBV29-1 and TRBJ1-1; perhaps TRBD1 as D (5 bases). Here the CDR3 reads CSVEPLRGTEAFF. CDR3 DNA sequence: TGCAGCGTTGAACCCCTGAGGGGCACTGAAGCTTTCTTT.